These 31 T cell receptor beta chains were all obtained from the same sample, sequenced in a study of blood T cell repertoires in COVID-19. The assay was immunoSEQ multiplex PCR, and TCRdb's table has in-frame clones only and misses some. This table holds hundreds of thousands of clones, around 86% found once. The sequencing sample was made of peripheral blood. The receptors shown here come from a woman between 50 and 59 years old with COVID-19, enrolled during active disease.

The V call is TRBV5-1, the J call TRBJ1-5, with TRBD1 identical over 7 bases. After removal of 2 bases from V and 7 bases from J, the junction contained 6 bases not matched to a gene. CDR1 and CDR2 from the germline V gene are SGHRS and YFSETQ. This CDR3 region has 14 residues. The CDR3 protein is CASSFGTDGQPQHF. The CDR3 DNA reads TGCGCCAGCAGCTTCGGGACAGATGGACAGCCCCAGCATTTT.

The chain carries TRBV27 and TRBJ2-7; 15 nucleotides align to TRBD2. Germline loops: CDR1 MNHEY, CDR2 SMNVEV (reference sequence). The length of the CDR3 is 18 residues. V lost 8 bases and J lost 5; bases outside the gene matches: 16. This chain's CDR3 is CASRGRIGTSGRRNEQYF. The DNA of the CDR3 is TGTGCCAGCCGGGGAAGGATCGGGACTAGCGGGAGGAGGAACGAGCAGTACTTC.

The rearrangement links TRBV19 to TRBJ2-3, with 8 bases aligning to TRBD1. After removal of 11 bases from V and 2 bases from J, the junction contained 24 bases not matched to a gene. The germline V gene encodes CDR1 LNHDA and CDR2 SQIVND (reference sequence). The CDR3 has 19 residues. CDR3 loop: CAGEVRTGFFPMVTDTQYF. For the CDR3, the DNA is TGTGCCGGAGAAGTTAGGACAGGGTTTTTCCCAATGGTCACAGATACGCAGTATTTT.

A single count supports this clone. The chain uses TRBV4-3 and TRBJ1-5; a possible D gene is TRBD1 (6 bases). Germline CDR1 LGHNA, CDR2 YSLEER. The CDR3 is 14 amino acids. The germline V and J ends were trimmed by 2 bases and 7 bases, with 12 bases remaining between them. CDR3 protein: CASSQRGGGQPQHF. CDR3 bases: TGCGCCAGCAGCCAAAGGGGGGGTGGGCAGCCCCAGCATTTT.

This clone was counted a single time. CDR3: CASSQGGDRTYEQYF. The CDR3 coding sequence is TGTGCCAGCAGCCAAGGAGGGGACAGGACCTACGAGCAGTACTTC. This sequence joins TRBV3-1 (or the pseudogene TRBV3-2) and TRBJ2-7; 8 bases match TRBD1. This CDR3 comprises 15 residues. Trimming cost V 1 base and J 2 bases; bases outside gene matches: 4. Germline V gene data show CDR1 as LGHDT and CDR2 as YNNKEL (reference sequence).

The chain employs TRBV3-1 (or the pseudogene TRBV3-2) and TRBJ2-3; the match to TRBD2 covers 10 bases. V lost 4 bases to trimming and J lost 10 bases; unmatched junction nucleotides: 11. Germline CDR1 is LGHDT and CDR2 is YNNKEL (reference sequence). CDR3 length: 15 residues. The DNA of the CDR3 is TGTGCCAGCAGCCTAGCGGGAGGTTTTCGAGGTTCGCAGTATTTT. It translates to CASSLAGGFRGSQYF.

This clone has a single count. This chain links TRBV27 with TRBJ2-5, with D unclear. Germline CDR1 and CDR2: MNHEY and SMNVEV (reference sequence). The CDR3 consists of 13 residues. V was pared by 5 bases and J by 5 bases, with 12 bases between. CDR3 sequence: CASSQTQWETQYF. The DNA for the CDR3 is TGTGCCAGCAGTCAGACTCAGTGGGAGACCCAGTACTTC.

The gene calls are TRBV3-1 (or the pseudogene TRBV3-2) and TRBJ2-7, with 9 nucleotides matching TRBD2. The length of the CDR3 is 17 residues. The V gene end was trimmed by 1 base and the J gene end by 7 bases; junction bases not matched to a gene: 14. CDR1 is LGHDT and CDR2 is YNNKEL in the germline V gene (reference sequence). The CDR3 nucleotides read TGTGCCAGCAGCCAAGTTCTTTTGGCGGGAGGGCCGTATGAGCAGTACTTC. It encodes CASSQVLLAGGPYEQYF.

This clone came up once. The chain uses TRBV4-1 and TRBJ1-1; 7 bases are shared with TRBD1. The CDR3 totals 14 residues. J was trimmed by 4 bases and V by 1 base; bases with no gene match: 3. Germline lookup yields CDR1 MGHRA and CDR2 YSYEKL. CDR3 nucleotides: TGCGCCAGCAGCCAAGGCGCAGGGGGCACTGAAGCTTTCTTT. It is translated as CASSQGAGGTEAFF.

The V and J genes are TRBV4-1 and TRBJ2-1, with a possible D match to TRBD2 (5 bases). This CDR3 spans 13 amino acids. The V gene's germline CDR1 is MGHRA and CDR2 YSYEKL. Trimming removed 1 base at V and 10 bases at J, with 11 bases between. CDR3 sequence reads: CASSQVRGTEQFF. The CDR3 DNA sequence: TGCGCCAGCAGCCAAGTCCGGGGTACGGAGCAGTTCTTC.

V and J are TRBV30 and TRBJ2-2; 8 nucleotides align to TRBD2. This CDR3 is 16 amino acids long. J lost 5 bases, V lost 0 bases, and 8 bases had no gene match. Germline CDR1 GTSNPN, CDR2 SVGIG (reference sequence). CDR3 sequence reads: CAWSVGELAVTGELFF. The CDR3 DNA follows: TGTGCCTGGAGTGTAGGGGAACTAGCGGTGACCGGGGAGCTGTTTTTT.

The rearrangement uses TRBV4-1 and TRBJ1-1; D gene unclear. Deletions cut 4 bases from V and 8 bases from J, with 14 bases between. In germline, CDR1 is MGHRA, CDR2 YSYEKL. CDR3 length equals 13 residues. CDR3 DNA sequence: TGCGCCAGCAGCCTCGCATTGGGCAGAGAAGCTTTCTTT. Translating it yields CASSLALGREAFF.

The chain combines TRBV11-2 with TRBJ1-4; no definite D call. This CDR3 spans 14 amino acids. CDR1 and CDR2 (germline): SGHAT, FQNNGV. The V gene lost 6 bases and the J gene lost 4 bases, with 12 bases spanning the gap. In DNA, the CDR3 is TGTGCCAGCAGATGGATACAGAGTAATGAAAAACTGTTTTTT. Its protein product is CASRWIQSNEKLFF.

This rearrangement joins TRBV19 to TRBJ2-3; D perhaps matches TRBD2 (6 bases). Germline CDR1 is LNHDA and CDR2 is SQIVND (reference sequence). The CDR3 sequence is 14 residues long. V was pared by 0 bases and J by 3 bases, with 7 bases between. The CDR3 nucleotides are TGTGCCAGTAGTATAGAGACTAGGACAGATACGCAGTATTTT. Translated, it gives CASSIETRTDTQYF.

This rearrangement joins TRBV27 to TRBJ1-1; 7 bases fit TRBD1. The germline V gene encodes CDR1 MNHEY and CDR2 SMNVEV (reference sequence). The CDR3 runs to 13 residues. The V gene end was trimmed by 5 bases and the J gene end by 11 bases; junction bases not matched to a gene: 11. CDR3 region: CASSIRNTGEAFF. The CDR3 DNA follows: TGTGCCAGCAGTATAAGAAATACAGGGGAGGCTTTCTTT.

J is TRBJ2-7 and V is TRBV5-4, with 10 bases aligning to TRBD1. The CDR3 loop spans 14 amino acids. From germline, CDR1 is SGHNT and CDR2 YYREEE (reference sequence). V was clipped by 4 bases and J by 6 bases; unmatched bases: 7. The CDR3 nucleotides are TGTGCCAGCAGCGGGGGACAGGGGAGGGCCGAGCAGTACTTC. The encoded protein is CASSGGQGRAEQYF.

Here the CDR3 DNA reads TGTGCCAGTAGTATCGGCAGAGGGAATGAAAAACTGTTTTTT. It encodes CASSIGRGNEKLFF. The J gene is TRBJ1-4, the V gene TRBV19; D gene uncertain. Germline V gene data show CDR1 as LNHDA and CDR2 as SQIVND (reference sequence). Trimming took off 3 bases at V and 5 bases at J, with 10 bases between the two ends. This CDR3 comprises 14 residues.

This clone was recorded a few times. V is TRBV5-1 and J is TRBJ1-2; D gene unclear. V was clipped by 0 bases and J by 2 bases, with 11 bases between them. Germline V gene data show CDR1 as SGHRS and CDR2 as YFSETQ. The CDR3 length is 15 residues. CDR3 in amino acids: CASSLGALTNYGYTF. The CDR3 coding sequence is TGCGCCAGCAGCTTGGGTGCACTAACCAACTATGGCTACACCTTC.

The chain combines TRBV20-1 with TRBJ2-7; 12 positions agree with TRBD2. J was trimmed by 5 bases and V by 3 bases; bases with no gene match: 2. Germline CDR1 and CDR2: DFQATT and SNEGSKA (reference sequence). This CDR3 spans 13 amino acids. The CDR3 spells CSASLAGGNEQYF. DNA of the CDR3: TGCAGTGCTAGTCTAGCGGGAGGGAACGAGCAGTACTTC.

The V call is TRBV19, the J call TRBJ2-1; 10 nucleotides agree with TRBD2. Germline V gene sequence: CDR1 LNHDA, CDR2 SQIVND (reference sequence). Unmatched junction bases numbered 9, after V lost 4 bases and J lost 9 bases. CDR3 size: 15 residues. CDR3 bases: TGTGCCAGTAGTAGAGGGCTAGCGGGAGTGGGTGAGCAGTTCTTC. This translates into CASSRGLAGVGEQFF.

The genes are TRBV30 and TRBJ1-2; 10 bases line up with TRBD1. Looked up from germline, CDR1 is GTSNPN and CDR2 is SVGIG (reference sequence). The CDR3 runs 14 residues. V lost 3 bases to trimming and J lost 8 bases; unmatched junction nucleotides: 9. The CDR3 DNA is TGTGCCTGGAGGACAGGGGGCGCAGGAGGCGGCTACACCTTC. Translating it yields CAWRTGGAGGGYTF.

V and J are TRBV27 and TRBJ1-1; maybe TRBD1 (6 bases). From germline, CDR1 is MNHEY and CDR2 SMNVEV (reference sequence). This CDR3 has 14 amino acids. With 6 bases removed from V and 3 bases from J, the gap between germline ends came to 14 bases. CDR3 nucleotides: TGTGCCAGCAGCGCAGAGAGGGGGTACACTGAAGCTTTCTTT. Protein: CASSAERGYTEAFF.

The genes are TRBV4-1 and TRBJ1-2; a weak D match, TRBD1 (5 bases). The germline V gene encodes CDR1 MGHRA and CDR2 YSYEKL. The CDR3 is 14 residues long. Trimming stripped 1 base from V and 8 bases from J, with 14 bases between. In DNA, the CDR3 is TGCGCCAGCAGCCAAGGGTATGGGAGGGACGGCTACACCTTC. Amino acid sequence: CASSQGYGRDGYTF.

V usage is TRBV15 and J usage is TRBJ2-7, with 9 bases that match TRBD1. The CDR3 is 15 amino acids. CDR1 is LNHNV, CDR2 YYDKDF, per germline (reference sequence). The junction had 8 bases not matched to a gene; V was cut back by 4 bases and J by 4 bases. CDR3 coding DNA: TGTGCCACCAGCAACCGGGACAGGGTAACGTACGAGCAGTACTTC. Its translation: CATSNRDRVTYEQYF.

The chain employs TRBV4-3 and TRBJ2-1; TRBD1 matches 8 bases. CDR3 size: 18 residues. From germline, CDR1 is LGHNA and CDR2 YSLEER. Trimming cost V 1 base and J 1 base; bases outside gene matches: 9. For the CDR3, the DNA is TGCGCCAGCAGCCAAGGATCACCCTGGACAGGGTCCTACAATGAGCAGTTCTTC. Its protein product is CASSQGSPWTGSYNEQFF.

The CDR3 nucleotides read TGTGCCTGGAGTGTTAGCGGGAGGGCCCGAGATACGCAGTATTTT. The encoded protein is CAWSVSGRARDTQYF. The chain is built from TRBV30 and TRBJ2-3, with TRBD2 matching over 11 bases. V lost 0 bases and J lost 5; bases outside the gene matches: 4. CDR1 is GTSNPN and CDR2 is SVGIG in the germline V gene (reference sequence). The CDR3 contains 15 residues.

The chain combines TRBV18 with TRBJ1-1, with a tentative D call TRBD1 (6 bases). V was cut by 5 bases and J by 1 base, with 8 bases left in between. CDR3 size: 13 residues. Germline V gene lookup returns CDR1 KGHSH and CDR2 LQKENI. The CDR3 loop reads CASSSGQNTEAFF. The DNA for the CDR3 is TGTGCCAGCTCATCGGGACAGAACACTGAAGCTTTCTTT.

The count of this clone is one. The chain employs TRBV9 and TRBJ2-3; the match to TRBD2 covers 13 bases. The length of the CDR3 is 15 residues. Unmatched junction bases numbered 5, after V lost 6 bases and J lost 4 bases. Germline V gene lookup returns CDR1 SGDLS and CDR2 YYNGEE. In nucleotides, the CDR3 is TGTGCCAGCACGACTAGCGGGAGGCTCGCAGATACGCAGTATTTT. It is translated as CASTTSGRLADTQYF.

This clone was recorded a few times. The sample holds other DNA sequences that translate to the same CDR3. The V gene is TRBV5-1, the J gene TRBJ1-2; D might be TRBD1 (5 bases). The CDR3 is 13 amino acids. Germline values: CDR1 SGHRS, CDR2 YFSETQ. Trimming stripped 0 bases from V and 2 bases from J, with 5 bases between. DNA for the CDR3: TGCGCCAGCAGCTTGGGACAGAACTATGGCTACACCTTC. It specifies CASSLGQNYGYTF.

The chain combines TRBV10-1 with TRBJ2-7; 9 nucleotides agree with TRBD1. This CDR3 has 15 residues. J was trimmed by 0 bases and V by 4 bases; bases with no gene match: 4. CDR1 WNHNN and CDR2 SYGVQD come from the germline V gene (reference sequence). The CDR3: CASSAGQGDSYEQYF. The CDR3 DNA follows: TGCGCCAGCAGTGCGGGACAGGGAGACTCCTACGAGCAGTACTTC.

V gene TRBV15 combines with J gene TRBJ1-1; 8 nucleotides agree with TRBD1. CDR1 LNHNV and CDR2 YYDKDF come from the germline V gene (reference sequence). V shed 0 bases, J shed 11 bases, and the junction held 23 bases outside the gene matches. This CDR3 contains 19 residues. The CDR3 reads CATSRDRGWGGVGQGNAFF. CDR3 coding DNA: TGTGCCACCAGCAGAGATAGGGGATGGGGGGGTGTTGGACAGGGCAATGCTTTCTTT.